The 8 T cell receptor beta chains presented below share a single source sample, sequenced in a study of beta chain features in type 1 diabetes. For these TCRs, the target antigens are not known. Isolated RNA was reverse transcribed in full, so expressed TCRB transcripts were sequenced. Clones were read by immunoSEQ multiplex PCR, and TCRdb kept only the in-frame ones, dropping some. The sample has around 260,000 clones, approximately 25% seen once. Points from the study as a whole: There was a moderate but significant shortening of TCRB CDR3s in all four CD4+ subsets of Type 1 diabetes patients.

Sequenced input: naive CD4+ T cells from blood. These TCRs come from a woman aged 30 to 39 with type 1 diabetes.

J is TRBJ1-1 and V is TRBV5-1; D is perhaps TRBD1 (5 bases). Germline V gene sequence: CDR1 SGHRS, CDR2 YFSETQ. V lost 4 bases to trimming and J lost 5 bases, with 15 bases between them. The CDR3 covers 14 residues. The CDR3 reads CASSPYGAGTEAFF. The DNA of the CDR3 is TGCGCCAGCAGCCCCTATGGGGCTGGTACTGAAGCTTTCTTT. Drawing the rest from reference TRBV5-1 and TRBJ1-1, the complete variable domain is KAGVTQTPRYLIKTRGQQVTLSCSPISGHRSVSWYQQTPGQGLQFLFEYFSETQRNKGNFPGRFSGRQFSNSRSEMNVSTLELGDSALYLCASSPYGAGTEAFFGQGTRLTVV.

This chain connects TRBV29-1 to TRBJ1-1; weak D call: TRBD1 (5 bases). Trimming removed 1 base from V and 0 bases from J, with 9 bases in between. The CDR3 loop spans 14 amino acids. Germline V gene lookup returns CDR1 SQVTM and CDR2 ANQGSEA. This CDR3 reads CSVEGRALNTEAFF. CDR3 nucleotides: TGCAGCGTTGAAGGCAGGGCCTTGAACACTGAAGCTTTCTTT.

This rearrangement joins TRBV15 to TRBJ1-2, with a weak D call TRBD1 (5 bases). Germline V gene data show CDR1 as LNHNV and CDR2 as YYDKDF (reference sequence). The CDR3 length is 13 residues. Trimming left V 5 bases short and J 3 bases short, with 10 bases between. The CDR3 is CATSGGVDYGYTF. CDR3 sequence (DNA): TGTGCCACCAGCGGGGGGGTAGACTATGGCTACACCTTC.

There are a few counts of this clone. The rearrangement links TRBV7-2 to TRBJ2-7, with TRBD2 identical over 9 bases. The CDR3 spans 16 residues. Germline V lookup: CDR1 SGHTA, CDR2 FQGNSA. J gave up 2 bases and V 2 bases, and 7 bases lay outside the gene matches. CDR3 coding DNA: TGTGCCAGCAGCTTATTGAGCGGGAGGTCCCCCTACGAGCAGTACTTC. It is translated as CASSLLSGRSPYEQYF.

The rearrangement links TRBV29-1 to TRBJ2-2; 14 positions match TRBD2. The CDR3 extends over 16 amino acids. The V gene end was trimmed by 6 bases and the J gene end by 4 bases; junction bases not matched to a gene: 7. The germline V gene has CDR1 SQVTM and CDR2 ANQGSEA. CDR3 loop: CSVLTSGRASTGELFF. The CDR3 DNA sequence: TGCAGCGTCCTGACTAGCGGGAGGGCCTCCACCGGGGAGCTGTTTTTT.

This clone showed up just a few times. V gene TRBV29-1 combines with J gene TRBJ2-5, with 8 nucleotides matching TRBD2. Germline values: CDR1 SQVTM, CDR2 ANQGSEA. This CDR3 is 14 amino acids long. The junction had 6 bases not matched to a gene; V was cut back by 2 bases and J by 4 bases. The CDR3 protein is CSVESAGVVETQYF. The CDR3 region has the DNA TGCAGCGTTGAATCAGCGGGAGTTGTAGAGACCCAGTACTTC.

This chain joins TRBV7-9 and TRBJ2-7; 12 bases map to TRBD2. Germline trimming cut 5 bases from V and 4 bases from J; bases unmatched to any gene: 6. CDR1 and CDR2 (germline): SEHNR, FQNEAQ (reference sequence). The CDR3 has 15 residues. Here the CDR3 reads CASSGRLAGVYEQYF. In nucleotides, the CDR3 is TGTGCCAGCAGCGGGCGACTAGCGGGAGTGTACGAGCAGTACTTC.

The rearrangement joins TRBV30 to TRBJ1-2; D is ambiguous. The CDR3 totals 12 residues. Germline V gives CDR1 GTSNPN, CDR2 SVGIG (reference sequence). Trimming stripped 3 bases from V and 3 bases from J, with 8 bases between. CDR3 coding DNA: TGTGCCTGGAGCCCTGTCGACTATGGCTACACCTTC. This codes for CAWSPVDYGYTF.